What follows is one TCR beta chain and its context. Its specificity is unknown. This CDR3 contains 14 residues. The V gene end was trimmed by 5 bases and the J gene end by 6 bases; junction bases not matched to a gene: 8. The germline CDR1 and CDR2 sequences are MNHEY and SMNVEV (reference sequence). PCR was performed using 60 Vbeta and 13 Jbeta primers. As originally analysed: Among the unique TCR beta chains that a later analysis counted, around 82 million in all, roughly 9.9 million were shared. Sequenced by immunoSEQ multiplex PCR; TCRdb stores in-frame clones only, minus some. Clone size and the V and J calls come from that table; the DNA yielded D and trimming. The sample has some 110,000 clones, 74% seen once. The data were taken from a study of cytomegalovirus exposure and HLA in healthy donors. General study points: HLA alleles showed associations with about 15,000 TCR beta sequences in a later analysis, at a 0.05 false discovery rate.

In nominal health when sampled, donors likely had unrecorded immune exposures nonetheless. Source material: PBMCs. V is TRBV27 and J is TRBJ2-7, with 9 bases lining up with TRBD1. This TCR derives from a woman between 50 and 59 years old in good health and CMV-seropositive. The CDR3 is CASSPGQGRGEQYF. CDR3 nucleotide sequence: TGTGCCAGCAGTCCCGGACAGGGGAGGGGCGAGCAGTACTTC.